This T cell receptor (beta chain) was profiled in a study of CD8 T cells in ankylosing spondylitis. Quantitative 5'-RACE with molecular barcodes produced the TCR beta libraries. MiXCR was run by TCRdb on the 5' RACE reads, yielding one entry per CDR3 protein. The sample has about 700,000 distinct CDR3 sequences; around 20% are singletons. The study's findings and limits: A TCR beta motif of several highly homologous variants seemed to mark ankylosing spondylitis blood. In the blood and synovial fluid of reactive arthritis, some motif variants had been previously reported.

Trimming at V came to 0 bases and at J to 2 bases, leaving 6 bases not matched to a gene. The germline V gene has CDR1 MGHRA and CDR2 YSYEKL. The CDR3 runs 17 residues. As to this clonotype: No antigen is known for it.

V is TRBV4-1 and J is TRBJ2-5, with 10 bases identical to TRBD1. The TCR comes from a male donor with ankylosing spondylitis. The specimen was blood, either unsorted or a sorted T cell fraction (not recorded which). CDR3 DNA: TGCGCCAGCAGCCAAGAGGGACAGGGGAAGGGACAAGAGACCCAGTACTTC. The encoded protein is CASSQEGQGKGQETQYF.